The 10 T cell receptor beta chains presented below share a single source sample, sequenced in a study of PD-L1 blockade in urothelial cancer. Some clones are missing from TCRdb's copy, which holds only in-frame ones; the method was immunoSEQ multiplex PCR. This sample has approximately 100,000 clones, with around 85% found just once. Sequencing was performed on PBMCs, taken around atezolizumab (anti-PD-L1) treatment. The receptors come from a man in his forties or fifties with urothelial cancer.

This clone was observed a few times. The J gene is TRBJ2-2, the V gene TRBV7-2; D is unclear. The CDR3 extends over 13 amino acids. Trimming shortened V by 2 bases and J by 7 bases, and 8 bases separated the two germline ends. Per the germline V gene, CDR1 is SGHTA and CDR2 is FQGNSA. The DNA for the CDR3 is TGTGCCAGCAGCTTATTTAGTTACGGGGAGCTGTTTTTT. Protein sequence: CASSLFSYGELFF.

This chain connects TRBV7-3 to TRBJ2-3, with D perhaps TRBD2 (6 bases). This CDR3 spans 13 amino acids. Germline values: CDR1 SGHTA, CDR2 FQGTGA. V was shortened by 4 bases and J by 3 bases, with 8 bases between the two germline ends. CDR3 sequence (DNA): TGTGCCAGCAGCTGGCGGGAAACAGATACGCAGTATTTT. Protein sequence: CASSWRETDTQYF.

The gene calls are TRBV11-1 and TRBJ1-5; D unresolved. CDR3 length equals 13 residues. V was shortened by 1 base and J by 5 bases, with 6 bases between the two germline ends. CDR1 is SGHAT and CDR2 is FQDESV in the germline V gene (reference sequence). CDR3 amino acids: CASSLGQDQPQHF. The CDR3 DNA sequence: TGTGCCAGCAGCTTAGGGCAGGATCAGCCCCAGCATTTT.

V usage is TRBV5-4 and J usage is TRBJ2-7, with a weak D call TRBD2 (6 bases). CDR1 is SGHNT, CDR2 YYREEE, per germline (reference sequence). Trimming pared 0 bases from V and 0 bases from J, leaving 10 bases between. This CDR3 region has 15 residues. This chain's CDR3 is CASSLAATSSYEQYF. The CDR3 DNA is TGTGCCAGCAGCTTGGCCGCGACTAGCTCCTACGAGCAGTACTTC.

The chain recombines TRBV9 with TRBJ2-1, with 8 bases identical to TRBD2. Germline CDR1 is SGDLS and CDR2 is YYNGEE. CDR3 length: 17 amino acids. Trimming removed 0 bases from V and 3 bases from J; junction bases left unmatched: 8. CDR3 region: CASSVDDRGLDYNEQFF. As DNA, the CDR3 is TGTGCCAGCAGCGTAGATGATCGGGGACTAGACTACAATGAGCAGTTCTTC.

The CDR3 reads CASTPGLNQPQHF. Here the CDR3 DNA reads TGTGCCAGCACCCCGGGTCTGAATCAGCCCCAGCATTTT. The chain joins TRBV28 to TRBJ1-5, with D hard to call. The germline V and J ends were trimmed by 7 bases and 4 bases, with 11 bases remaining between them. The length of the CDR3 is 13 residues. Germline V lookup: CDR1 MDHEN, CDR2 SYDVKM.

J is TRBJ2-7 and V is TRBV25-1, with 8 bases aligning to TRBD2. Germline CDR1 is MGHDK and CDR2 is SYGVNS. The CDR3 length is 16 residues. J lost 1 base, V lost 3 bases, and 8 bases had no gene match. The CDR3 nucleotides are TGTGCCAGCAGTGAGTCGGGCGGGAGGTCATCCTACGAGCAGTACTTC. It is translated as CASSESGGRSSYEQYF.

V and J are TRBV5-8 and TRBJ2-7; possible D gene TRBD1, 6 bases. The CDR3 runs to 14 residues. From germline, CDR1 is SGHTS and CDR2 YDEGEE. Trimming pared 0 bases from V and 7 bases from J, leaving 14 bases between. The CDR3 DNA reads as TGTGCCAGCAGCTTGGGGGACACAAGAGGGGAGCAGTACTTC. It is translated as CASSLGDTRGEQYF.

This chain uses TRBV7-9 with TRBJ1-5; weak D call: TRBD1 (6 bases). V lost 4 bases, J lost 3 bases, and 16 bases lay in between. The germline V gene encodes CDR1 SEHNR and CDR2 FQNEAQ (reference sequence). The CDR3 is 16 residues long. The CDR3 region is CASSYSSGTNNQPQHF. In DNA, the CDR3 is TGTGCCAGCAGCTATAGCTCGGGGACAAACAATCAGCCCCAGCATTTT.

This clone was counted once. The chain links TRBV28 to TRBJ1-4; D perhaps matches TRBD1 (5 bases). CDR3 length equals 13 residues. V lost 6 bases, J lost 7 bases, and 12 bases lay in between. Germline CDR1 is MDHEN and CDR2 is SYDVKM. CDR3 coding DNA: TGTGCCAGCAGGGACGGCAGGGTTGAAAAACTGTTTTTT. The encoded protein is CASRDGRVEKLFF. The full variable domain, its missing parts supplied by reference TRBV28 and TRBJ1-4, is DVKVTQSSRYLVKRTGEKVFLECVQDMDHENMFWYRQDPGLGLRLIYFSYDVKMKEKGDIPEGYSVSREKKERFSLILESASTNQTSMYLCASRDGRVEKLFFGSGTQLSVL.